The present T cell receptor (beta chain) was sequenced within a study of T cells after posttransplantation cyclophosphamide listed by TCRdb under 2016. At the level of the whole study: T cell repertoire reconstitution was tracked by TRB sequencing after myeloablative bone marrow transplantation in which posttransplantation cyclophosphamide was used as GVHD prophylaxis. Antigen receptor sequencing covered samples from 30 to 45 PTCy-treated patients and around 16 of their related bone marrow donors. Blood from all 35 or so PTCy patients who had 1-year posttransplant specimens underwent TRB sequencing. In 3 patients, TRB sequencing was also performed on up to 3 more blood samples taken 2 to 5.2 years after transplant, and in 4 patients, pretransplant blood was also TRB-sequenced. Because TRA and TRB clonality correlated tightly in roughly 10 samples, the subsequent TCR analyses were limited to TRB only. Public TRB sequences were searched against a database of over 3,000 sequences associated with responses to pathogens, tumor antigens, self-antigens and alloantigens. Results and caveats for the whole study, not just this receptor: Across approximately 45 patients, recipient CMV seropositivity and CMV reactivation were highly associated with TRB clonality; PTCy diversity was similar to CNI/methotrexate controls. At 1-2 months, donor-recipient similarity was low but rose over the first year, and the later blood repertoires were often dominated by donor CD8+ memory clones. The TRB repertoires of T cells infiltrating skin or GI tract showed only limited overlap with the TRB repertoires of T cells in blood.

Compared with germline, V lacks 4 bases and J lacks 4 bases; bases without a gene match: 5. Including the terminal cysteine and phenylalanine, the CDR3 comprises 15 residues. Only the CDR3 region is kept as DNA, spanning 45 bases read in frame from base 1. Per the germline V gene, SGHRS is the CDR1 and YFSETQ is the CDR2. Comments on this clone: No antigen is known for it. The record has no base qualities; no much larger clone is one base away.

Per the publication, the treatment or condition label means: high-dose cyclophosphamide on days +3 and +4 as single-agent GVHD prophylaxis. Patients in the PTCy group got busulfan and fludarabine conditioning, a marrow graft from a related or unrelated donor, and cyclophosphamide on days +3 and +4. PTCy-treated patients were drawn from a prospective multi-institutional clinical trial. Mononuclear cells from peripheral blood and bone marrow were separated by Ficoll-Hypaque density centrifugation and then cryopreserved. Sorting of CD4+ and CD8+ T cells, including naive and memory subsets, was performed by FACS on a FACSAria II. Genomic DNA was used for TRB sequencing, which was performed with the immunoSEQ assay at survey resolution or with the hsTCRB kit. Per the source publication's procedure: The immunoSEQ software handled the initial read processing, while the LymphoSeq R package was used for the repertoire analyses. Clonality was computed as 1 minus normalized Shannon entropy, and a Gini coefficient was also calculated for each TRB dataset. To infer phenotypes in unsorted samples, TRB sequences from sorted subsets of the recipient or donor were mapped onto unsorted samples from the same recipient. TCRdb holds this immuneACCESS table with in-frame rearrangements only. Some clones are missing; in checked studies, unresolved V genes explain under half, and the rest has no known cause. The DNA gave D and trimming, while V, J and clone size come from that table. The sample contains 750 to 850 clones, 75% to 85% of them found a single time. The ten largest account for over 20% of the sample.

This sequence originates from a female patient aged 30 to 45 who received an allogeneic stem cell transplant from a related donor, was CMV-positive, and had no GVHD. Because of the transplant, the T cells may be the graft donor's rather than the patient's own. The rearranged chain carries TRBV5-1 and TRBJ2-5, and 12 bases in between align with TRBD1. The starting material was CD4+ T cells sorted from blood, obtained after an allogeneic stem cell transplant with post-transplant cyclophosphamide. CDR3 reads: CASSTGTGGGETQYF. The DNA is TGCGCCAGCAGCACCGGGACAGGGGGCGGAGAGACCCAGTACTTC.